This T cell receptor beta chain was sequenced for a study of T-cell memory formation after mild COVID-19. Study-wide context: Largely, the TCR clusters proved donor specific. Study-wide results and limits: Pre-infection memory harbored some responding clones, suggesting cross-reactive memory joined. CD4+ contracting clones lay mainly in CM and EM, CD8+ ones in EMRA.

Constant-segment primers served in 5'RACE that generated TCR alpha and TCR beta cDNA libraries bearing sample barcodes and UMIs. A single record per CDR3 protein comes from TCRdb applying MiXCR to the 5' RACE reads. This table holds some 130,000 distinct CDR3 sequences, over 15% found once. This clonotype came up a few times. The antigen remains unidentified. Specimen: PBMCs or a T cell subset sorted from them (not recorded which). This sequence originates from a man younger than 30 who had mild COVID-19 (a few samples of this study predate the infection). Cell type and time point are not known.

This CDR3 is CASSELFLVSAGELFF. CDR3 bases: TGTGCCAGCAGTGAGCTTTTCCTAGTTTCGGCCGGGGAGCTGTTTTTT. This chain links TRBV2 with TRBJ2-2; no clear D gene. Trimming shortened V by 3 bases and J by 6 bases, and 17 bases separated the two germline ends. The CDR3 loop spans 16 amino acids. Germline CDR1 reads SNHLY; CDR2 reads FYNNEI.